The rows below give T cell receptor beta chains drawn from one sample of a study of spatial heterogeneity in lung cancer. TCRdb reanalysed the 5' RACE reads using MiXCR and keeps one entry per CDR3 protein. The data show approximately 66,000 distinct CDR3 sequences, approximately 6.3% seen once. This specimen consisted of PBMCs, obtained at surgery. All receptors derive from a female donor with early-stage non-small cell lung cancer. CDR3s include the opening cysteine and the closing phenylalanine or tryptophan. The order of the fields is J gene, clone size, V gene, CDR3 length, D gene, CDR3 protein, CDR3 DNA. A D gene is named only where the DNA matches it firmly. Only part of the rows carry a size: once, few, many, or a class if the clone is expanded.

TRBJ2-1,many,TRBV2,15,.,CASSEAGSSYNEQFF,TGTGCCAGCAGTGAGGCCGGGAGCTCCTACAATGAGCAGTTCTTC
TRBJ2-3,few,TRBV12-3/TRBV12-4,12,.,CASSFNRDTQYF,TGTGCCAGCAGTTTTAATAGAGATACGCAGTATTTT
TRBJ1-1,few,TRBV5-6,12,.,CASSLGGPEAFF,TGTGCCAGCAGCTTGGGAGGGCCTGAAGCTTTCTTT
TRBJ1-1,.,TRBV25-1,13,.,CASSESGQVEAFF,TGTGCCAGCAGTGAATCAGGCCAGGTTGAAGCTTTCTTT
TRBJ2-3,few,TRBV29-1,14,TRBD2,CSVAASGSTDTQYF,TGCAGCGTTGCCGCTAGCGGCAGCACAGATACGCAGTATTTT
TRBJ2-1,many,TRBV3-1,15,TRBD2,CASSLGTSGGGEQFF,TGTGCCAGCAGCCTTGGGACTAGCGGGGGAGGTGAGCAGTTCTTC
TRBJ2-5,.,TRBV9,16,.,CASSVGGSRESETQYF,TGTGCCAGCAGCGTAGGAGGGTCGCGGGAATCGGAGACCCAGTACTTC
TRBJ2-1,.,TRBV5-6,15,.,CASSLDWSSYNEQFF,TGTGCCAGCAGCCTTGACTGGAGCTCCTACAATGAGCAGTTCTTC
TRBJ2-3,.,TRBV20-1,14,.,CSASGGGSTDTQYF,TGCAGTGCTAGTGGGGGAGGCAGCACAGATACGCAGTATTTT
TRBJ1-6,many,TRBV7-9,16,.,CASSLALGGRDSPLHF,TGTGCCAGCAGCTTAGCGCTTGGAGGGCGTGATTCACCCCTCCACTTT
TRBJ2-7,few,TRBV6-5,13,TRBD2,CASSRPSSGEQYF,TGTGCCAGCAGCCGACCCTCTAGCGGGGAGCAGTACTTC
TRBJ1-1,.,TRBV18,16,.,CASSPNSEGVNTEAFF,TGTGCCAGCTCACCTAATTCCGAGGGGGTGAACACTGAAGCTTTCTTT
TRBJ2-1,.,TRBV14,15,.,CASSQVSGSYNEQFF,TGTGCCAGCAGCCAAGTCAGCGGGTCTTACAATGAGCAGTTCTTC
TRBJ2-1,many,TRBV19,15,TRBD2,CASSTQREGRDEQFF,TGTGCCAGTAGTACCCAGCGGGAGGGCCGAGATGAGCAGTTCTTC
TRBJ1-4,many,TRBV11-2,15,TRBD1,CASSLNDRENEKLFF,TGTGCCAGCAGCTTAAATGACAGGGAAAATGAAAAACTGTTTTTT
TRBJ2-6,many,TRBV7-9,17,.,CASSLGTENSGANVLTF,TGTGCCAGCAGCCTGGGGACTGAAAACTCTGGGGCCAACGTCCTGACTTTC
TRBJ2-1,many,TRBV28,15,.,CASTKGGANWNEQFF,TGTGCCAGCACCAAAGGGGGGGCGAATTGGAATGAGCAGTTCTTC
TRBJ1-6,few,TRBV10-3,14,.,CAISDQGTNSPLHF,TGTGCCATCAGTGACCAGGGAACCAATTCACCCCTCCACTTT
TRBJ2-1,many,TRBV29-1,12,.,CSVEGSSDEQFF,TGCAGCGTTGAGGGTAGCTCGGATGAGCAGTTCTTC
TRBJ2-3,few,TRBV20-1,14,TRBD2,CSADSGRGTDTQYF,TGCAGTGCTGATAGCGGGAGGGGCACAGATACGCAGTATTTT
TRBJ2-1,many,TRBV2,15,TRBD1,CASRQQGISYNEQFF,TGTGCCAGCAGACAACAGGGGATCTCCTACAATGAGCAGTTCTTC
TRBJ1-5,many,TRBV28,14,.,CASSRVTGNQPQHF,TGTGCCAGCAGCCGCGTGACAGGCAATCAGCCCCAGCATTTT
TRBJ1-3,many,TRBV28,18,.,CASIVGGKPTDSGNTIYF,TGTGCCAGCATCGTCGGGGGGAAACCTACAGACTCTGGAAACACCATATATTTT
TRBJ2-7,many,TRBV7-9,12,.,CASSGGYYEQYF,TGTGCCAGCAGCGGGGGCTACTACGAGCAGTACTTC
TRBJ2-5,many,TRBV7-2,12,.,CASSLSRQTQYF,TGTGCCAGCAGCTTAAGTCGGCAGACCCAGTACTTC
TRBJ1-5,few,TRBV19,16,.,CASSITESASNQPQHF,TGTGCCAGTAGTATAACGGAGTCCGCGAGCAATCAGCCCCAGCATTTT
TRBJ2-3,many,TRBV3-1,15,TRBD2,CASSQAAGVTDTQYF,TGTGCCAGCAGCCAAGCGGCGGGGGTCACAGATACGCAGTATTTT
TRBJ2-6,few,TRBV5-1,14,.,CASSNGPLANVLTF,TGCGCCAGCAGCAACGGTCCACTGGCCAACGTCCTGACTTTC
TRBJ2-2,.,TRBV7-3,16,.,CASSLLGGSNTGELFF,TGTGCCAGCAGCTTATTAGGGGGATCGAACACCGGGGAGCTGTTTTTT
TRBJ1-4,many,TRBV9,15,.,CASSVAPGEGEKLFF,TGTGCCAGCAGCGTAGCTCCAGGGGAGGGTGAAAAACTGTTTTTT
TRBJ1-5,many,TRBV6-5,15,TRBD1,CASSSGTGDNQPQHF,TGTGCCAGCAGTTCCGGGACAGGAGACAATCAGCCCCAGCATTTT
TRBJ2-3,many,TRBV5-1,14,TRBD2,CASSGKAGSDTQYF,TGCGCCAGCAGCGGAAAAGCGGGGTCAGATACGCAGTATTTT
TRBJ1-1,few,TRBV9,14,.,CASSADNLNTEAFF,TGTGCCAGCAGCGCGGACAATTTGAACACTGAAGCTTTCTTT
TRBJ1-1,.,TRBV28,15,TRBD1,CASSFGTGTNTEAFF,TGTGCCAGCAGTTTCGGGACAGGGACGAACACTGAAGCTTTCTTT
TRBJ1-2,many,TRBV4-2,16,TRBD1,CASSQGPTGGNYGYTF,TGTGCCAGCAGCCAAGGCCCTACAGGGGGGAACTATGGCTACACCTTC
TRBJ2-7,.,TRBV29-1,15,TRBD1,CSVENLGTGTYEQYF,TGCAGCGTTGAAAACCTTGGGACAGGGACCTACGAGCAGTACTTC
TRBJ2-5,many,TRBV5-1,14,.,CASSVGGIKETQYF,TGCGCCAGCAGCGTAGGGGGTATTAAAGAGACCCAGTACTTC
TRBJ2-6,many,TRBV28,15,.,CASSRGHSGANVLTF,TGTGCCAGCAGCCGAGGGCACTCTGGGGCCAACGTCCTGACTTTC
TRBJ1-1,few,TRBV27,17,TRBD1,CASRPGQGWTMNTEAFF,TGTGCCAGCAGGCCGGGACAGGGGTGGACCATGAACACTGAAGCTTTCTTT
TRBJ2-2,few,TRBV28,17,TRBD1,CASSPPRGLEGTGELFF,TGTGCCAGCAGTCCCCCGAGGGGGCTTGAGGGGACCGGGGAGCTGTTTTTT
TRBJ1-6,many,TRBV6-1,12,.,CAEGSDNSPLHF,TGTGCCGAGGGGTCGGATAATTCACCCCTCCACTTT
TRBJ1-1,many,TRBV5-1,12,.,CASSLVQGEAFF,TGCGCCAGCAGCTTGGTTCAGGGTGAAGCTTTCTTT
TRBJ2-2,.,TRBV20-1,13,.,CSAATRDTGELFF,TGCAGTGCTGCCACTAGGGACACCGGGGAGCTGTTTTTT
TRBJ2-6,.,TRBV18,15,.,CASSEDSSGADVLTF,TGTGCCAGCTCAGAGGACAGCTCTGGGGCCGACGTCCTGACTTTC
TRBJ1-1,.,TRBV5-1,15,TRBD1,CASSLSGTGNTEAFF,TGCGCCAGCAGCTTGTCGGGGACAGGGAACACTGAAGCTTTCTTT